Sequencing of this TCR beta chain was carried out in a study of shared clonotypes between healthy human individuals. Overall study context: Each donor had three CD4 naive, three CD4 memory, two CD8 naive and one CD8 memory plate. Study results and caveats: On the whole, naive subsets had larger estimated richness than memory subsets had.

On this clone itself: What it binds is unknown.

CD45RA-negative memory and CD45RA+ naive subsets were split from the CD4+ cells. Germline V gene sequence: CDR1 LNHDA, CDR2 SQIVND (reference sequence). The ends lost 10 bases at V and 7 bases at J; junction bases unmatched: 16. There are 15 residues in the CDR3. Profiling relied on immunoSEQ multiplex PCR, and the TCRdb table lists in-frame clones only, not all of them. The data show some 550,000 clones, with 97% seen just once and 0.057% held by the top ten. The sequence was obtained from a woman aged 25 to 39 in good health. The sample was naive CD4+ T cells sorted from blood. Stated subset: CD45RA+ positively selected. The chain couples TRBV19 to TRBJ1-2; 9 bases line up with TRBD1. CDR3 amino acids: CATISTGGPSRGYTF. The CDR3, as DNA: TGTGCCACCATATCGACAGGGGGACCTTCCCGTGGCTACACCTTC.